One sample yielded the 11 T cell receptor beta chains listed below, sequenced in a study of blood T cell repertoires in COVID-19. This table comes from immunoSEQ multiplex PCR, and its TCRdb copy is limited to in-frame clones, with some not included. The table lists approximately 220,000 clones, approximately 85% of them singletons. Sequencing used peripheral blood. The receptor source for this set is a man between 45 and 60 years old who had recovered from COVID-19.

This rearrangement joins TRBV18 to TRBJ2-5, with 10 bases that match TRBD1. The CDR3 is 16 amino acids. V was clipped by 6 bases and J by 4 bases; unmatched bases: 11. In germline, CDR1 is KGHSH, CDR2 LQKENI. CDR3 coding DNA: TGTGCCAGCTCCGAGATCGGGACAGGGGATGGAGAGACCCAGTACTTC. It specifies CASSEIGTGDGETQYF.

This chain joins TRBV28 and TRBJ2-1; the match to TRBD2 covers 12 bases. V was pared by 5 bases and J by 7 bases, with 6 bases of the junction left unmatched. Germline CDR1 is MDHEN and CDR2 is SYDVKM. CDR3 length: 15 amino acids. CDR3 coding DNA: TGTGCCAGCAGTACTAGCGGGAGGTTTTTTAATGAGCAGTTCTTC. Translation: CASSTSGRFFNEQFF.

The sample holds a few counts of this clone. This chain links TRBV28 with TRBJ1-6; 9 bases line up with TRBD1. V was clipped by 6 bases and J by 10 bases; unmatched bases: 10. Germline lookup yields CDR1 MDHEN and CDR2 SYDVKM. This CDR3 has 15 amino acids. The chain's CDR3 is CASSTWTGVGSPLHF. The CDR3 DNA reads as TGTGCCAGCAGCACTTGGACAGGGGTGGGATCACCCCTCCACTTT.

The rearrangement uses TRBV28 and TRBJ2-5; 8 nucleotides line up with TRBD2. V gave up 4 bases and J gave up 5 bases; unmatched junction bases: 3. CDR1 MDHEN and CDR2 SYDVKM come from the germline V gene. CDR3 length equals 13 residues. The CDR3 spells CASSSGTRETQYF. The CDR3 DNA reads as TGTGCCAGCAGTTCCGGGACTAGGGAGACCCAGTACTTC.

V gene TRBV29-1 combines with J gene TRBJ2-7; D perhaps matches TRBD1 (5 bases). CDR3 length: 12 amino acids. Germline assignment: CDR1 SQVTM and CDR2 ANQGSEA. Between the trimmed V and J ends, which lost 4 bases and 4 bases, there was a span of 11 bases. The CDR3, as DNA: TGCAGCGTTGGAAAGGGGCCATACGAGCAGTACTTC. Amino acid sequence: CSVGKGPYEQYF.

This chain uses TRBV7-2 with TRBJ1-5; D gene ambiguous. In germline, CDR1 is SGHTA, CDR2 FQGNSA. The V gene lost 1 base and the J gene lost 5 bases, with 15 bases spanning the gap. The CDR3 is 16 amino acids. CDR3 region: CASSLEGPGRDQPQHF. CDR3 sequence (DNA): TGTGCCAGCAGCTTAGAGGGCCCGGGGAGGGATCAGCCCCAGCATTTT.

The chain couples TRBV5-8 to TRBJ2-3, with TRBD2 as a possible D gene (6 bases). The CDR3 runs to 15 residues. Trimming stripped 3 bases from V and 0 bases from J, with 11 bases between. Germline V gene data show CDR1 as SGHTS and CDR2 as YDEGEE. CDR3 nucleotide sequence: TGTGCCAGCAGCTCGTTAGCGGCTAGCACAGATACGCAGTATTTT. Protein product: CASSSLAASTDTQYF. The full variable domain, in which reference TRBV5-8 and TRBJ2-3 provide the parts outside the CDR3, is EAGVTQSPTHLIKTRGQQATLRCSPISGHTSVYWYQQALGLGLQFLLWYDEGEERNRGNFPPRFSGRQFPNYSSELNVNALELEDSALYLCASSSLAASTDTQYFGPGTRLTVL.

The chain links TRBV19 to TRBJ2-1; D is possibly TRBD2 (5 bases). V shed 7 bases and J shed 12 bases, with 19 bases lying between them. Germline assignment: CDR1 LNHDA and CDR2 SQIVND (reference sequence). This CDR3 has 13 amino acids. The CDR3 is CASTRGERSGQFF. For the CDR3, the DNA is TGTGCCAGTACCCGCGGCGAGCGGTCGGGGCAGTTCTTC.

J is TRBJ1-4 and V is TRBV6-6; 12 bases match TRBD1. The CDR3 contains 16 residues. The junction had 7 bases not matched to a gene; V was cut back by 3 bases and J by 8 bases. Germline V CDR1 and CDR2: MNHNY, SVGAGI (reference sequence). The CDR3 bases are TGTGCCAGCAGTTATAATTTGGGACAGGGGGCAGAAAAACTGTTTTTT. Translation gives CASSYNLGQGAEKLFF.

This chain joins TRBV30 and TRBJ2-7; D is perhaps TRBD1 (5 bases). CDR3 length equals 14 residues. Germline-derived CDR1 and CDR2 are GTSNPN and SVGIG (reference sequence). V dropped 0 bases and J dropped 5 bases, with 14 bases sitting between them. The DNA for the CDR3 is TGTGCCTGGAGTGTATGGCAGGGTAAGCACGAGCAGTACTTC. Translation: CAWSVWQGKHEQYF.

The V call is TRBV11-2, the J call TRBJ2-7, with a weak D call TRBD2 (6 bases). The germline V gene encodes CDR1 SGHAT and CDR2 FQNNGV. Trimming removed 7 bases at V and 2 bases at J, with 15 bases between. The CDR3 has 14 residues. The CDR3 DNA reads TGTGCCAGCACCTATAGCGGCCCCCCCTACGAGCAGTACTTC. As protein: CASTYSGPPYEQYF.